Shown below are 19 T cell receptor beta chains from a single sample sequenced in a study of blood T cell repertoires in COVID-19. Measured with immunoSEQ multiplex PCR; TCRdb has only the in-frame clones, and not every one. The table shows 70,000 or so clones, with 70% to 80% occurring only once. The specimen sequenced was peripheral blood. The receptors derive from an older man with acute or convalescent COVID-19.

The CDR3 DNA is TGTGCCAGCAGCGCTATAGCAAACTATGGCTACACCTTC. Translation: CASSAIANYGYTF. This sequence joins TRBV6-5 and TRBJ1-2; D is unresolved. Germline V gene lookup returns CDR1 MNHEY and CDR2 SVGAGI. This CDR3 has 13 amino acids. The germline V and J ends were trimmed by 6 bases and 2 bases, with 10 bases remaining between them.

V is TRBV6-2 or TRBV6-3 and J is TRBJ2-5; TRBD2 matches at 7 bases. The germline V gene has CDR1 MNHEY and CDR2 SVGEGT. CDR3 length: 15 amino acids. Trimming at V came to 3 bases and at J to 2 bases, leaving 6 bases not matched to a gene. For the CDR3, the DNA is TGTGCCAGCAGTTATGGCGGGAGTAGGCAAGAGACCCAGTACTTC. It specifies CASSYGGSRQETQYF.

In its sample, this clone was seen a few times. The V and J genes are TRBV24-1 and TRBJ2-3; D is possibly TRBD2 (6 bases). The V end was cut by 4 bases, the J end by 1 base, with 8 bases between. Per germline, CDR1 KGHDR and CDR2 SFDVKD. The CDR3 loop spans 14 amino acids. CDR3 amino acids: CATSEGTGTDTQYF. Written as DNA, the CDR3 is TGTGCCACCAGTGAGGGGACTGGCACAGATACGCAGTATTTT.

A single count supports this clone. In DNA form, the CDR3 reads TGTGCCAGCAGTTTAGTCAGGGGGAACACTGAAGCTTTCTTT. Translation: CASSLVRGNTEAFF. The J gene is TRBJ1-1, the V gene TRBV27; D is possibly TRBD1 (6 bases). This CDR3 has 14 amino acids. V was shortened by 2 bases and J by 1 base, with 8 bases between the two germline ends. Germline V gene sequence: CDR1 MNHEY, CDR2 SMNVEV (reference sequence).

The chain couples TRBV7-2 to TRBJ1-2; 9 bases match TRBD1. Germline V CDR1 and CDR2: SGHTA, FQGNSA. V shed 3 bases, J shed 7 bases, and the junction held 9 bases outside the gene matches. The CDR3 runs 15 residues. For the CDR3, the DNA is TGTGCCAGCAGCTTTCCTAACCCGGGACAGGGTGGCTACACCTTC. Amino acid sequence: CASSFPNPGQGGYTF.

This sequence joins TRBV3-1 (or the pseudogene TRBV3-2) and TRBJ2-7; a weak D match, TRBD2 (5 bases). Per germline, CDR1 LGHDT and CDR2 YNNKEL (reference sequence). The CDR3 covers 15 residues. V was trimmed by 0 bases and J by 1 base, leaving 10 bases between them. This CDR3 is CASSQELVVSYEQYF. CDR3 nucleotide sequence: TGTGCCAGCAGCCAAGAACTAGTCGTATCCTACGAGCAGTACTTC.

The chain is built from TRBV7-3 and TRBJ1-6; 7 nucleotides line up with TRBD1. The CDR3 has 14 residues. Germline CDR1 reads SGHTA; CDR2 reads FQGTGA. The V and J ends lost 4 bases and 6 bases, in that order; junction bases with no gene match: 3. In nucleotides, the CDR3 is TGTGCCAGCAGCTCACAGGGGAGTAATTCACCCCTCCACTTT. It specifies CASSSQGSNSPLHF. The full variable domain, completed using reference TRBV7-3 and TRBJ1-6, is GAGVSQTPSNKVTEKGKYVELRCDPISGHTALYWYRQSLGQGPEFLIYFQGTGAADDSGLPNDRFFAVRPEGSVSTLKIQRTERGDSAVYLCASSSQGSNSPLHFGNGTRLTVT.

This chain connects TRBV24-1 to TRBJ2-1; TRBD2 matches at 10 bases. V shed 1 base, J shed 9 bases, and the junction held 8 bases outside the gene matches. Germline V CDR1 and CDR2: KGHDR, SFDVKD. This CDR3 has 16 amino acids. This CDR3 reads CATSDFGLAGDFEQFF. Here the CDR3 DNA reads TGTGCCACCAGTGATTTTGGGCTAGCGGGAGACTTTGAGCAGTTCTTC.

The chain joins TRBV10-3 to TRBJ2-3; 10 nucleotides line up with TRBD2. In germline, CDR1 is ENHRY, CDR2 SYGVKD. J was trimmed by 2 bases and V by 4 bases; bases with no gene match: 3. The CDR3 is made up of 15 amino acids. The CDR3 loop reads CAISGGLANTDTQYF. The CDR3 nucleotides are TGTGCCATCAGTGGGGGACTAGCGAACACAGATACGCAGTATTTT.

A single count supports this clone. The chain combines TRBV27 with TRBJ2-2; maybe TRBD2 (7 bases). The germline V and J ends were trimmed by 2 bases and 3 bases, with 19 bases remaining between them. The CDR3 has 18 residues. CDR1 and CDR2 from the germline V gene are MNHEY and SMNVEV (reference sequence). The CDR3 nucleotides are TGTGCCAGCAGTTTAGGGCCCCGGGGGGCGGGGGACACCGGGGAGCTGTTTTTT. Translation gives CASSLGPRGAGDTGELFF.

The chain uses TRBV12-2 and TRBJ2-7; TRBD2, the D gene given by the table, was not confirmed from the DNA. TRBV12-2 is an annotated pseudogene. The CDR3 is 16 amino acids. As DNA, the CDR3 is TGTGCAAGTCGATCCCCTGGGACTAGCGGAACCTACGAGCAGTACTTC. Translating gives CASRSPGTSGTYEQYF.

This rearrangement joins TRBV7-8 to TRBJ2-2, with D possibly matching TRBD1 (5 bases). The germline V and J ends were trimmed by 3 bases and 2 bases, with 10 bases remaining between them. This CDR3 contains 15 residues. Germline loops: CDR1 SGHVS, CDR2 FQNEAQ. The CDR3 is CASSFTRVNTGELFF. The CDR3 coding sequence is TGTGCCAGCAGCTTTACCAGGGTAAACACCGGGGAGCTGTTTTTT. Full variable domain (rest looked up from reference TRBV7-8 and TRBJ2-2): GAGVSQSPRYKVAKRGQDVALRCDPISGHVSLFWYQQALGQGPEFLTYFQNEAQLDKSGLPSDRFFAERPEGSVSTLKIQRTQQEDSAVYLCASSFTRVNTGELFFGEGSRLTVL.

There are a few counts of this clone. This rearrangement joins TRBV10-2 to TRBJ1-1, with a weak D call TRBD1 (5 bases). Between the trimmed V and J ends, which lost 4 bases and 6 bases, there was a span of 9 bases. Germline CDR1 WSHSY, CDR2 SAAADI. The CDR3 is 12 residues long. The CDR3 here is CASSAGGAEAFF. CDR3 nucleotide sequence: TGCGCCAGCAGTGCGGGGGGTGCTGAAGCTTTCTTT.

DNA of the CDR3: TGTGCCAGCAGGGGACAGGAATATAATTCACCCCTCCACTTT. This codes for CASRGQEYNSPLHF. V is TRBV28 and J is TRBJ1-6; 8 bases are a match to TRBD1. V gave up 6 bases and J gave up 4 bases; unmatched junction bases: 2. There are 14 residues in the CDR3. Germline CDR1 is MDHEN and CDR2 is SYDVKM.

The V call is TRBV7-2, the J call TRBJ2-7; 11 bases fit TRBD2. The CDR3 sequence is 17 residues long. Trimming took 3 bases from V and 4 from J; bases not matched to a gene: 11. The germline V gene encodes CDR1 SGHTA and CDR2 FQGNSA. CDR3 sequence: CASSFLAGGPVGYEQYF. In DNA form, the CDR3 reads TGTGCCAGCAGCTTCTTAGCGGGAGGGCCTGTCGGGTACGAGCAGTACTTC.

The rearrangement uses TRBV5-1 and TRBJ1-1, with 10 bases fitting TRBD1. Looked up from germline, CDR1 is SGHRS and CDR2 is YFSETQ. J was trimmed by 5 bases and V by 0 bases; bases with no gene match: 4. The CDR3 consists of 15 residues. The DNA of the CDR3 is TGCGCCAGCAGCTTGGGAGGACAGGGGGTAACTGAAGCTTTCTTT. It translates to CASSLGGQGVTEAFF.

This clone was counted between two and nine times. The chain employs TRBV7-8 and TRBJ1-5; D gene ambiguous. The CDR3 extends over 17 amino acids. V shed 5 bases and J shed 1 base, with 18 bases lying between them. Germline V lookup: CDR1 SGHVS, CDR2 FQNEAQ. The CDR3 loop reads CASSARPRGSSNQPQHF. The CDR3 DNA reads TGTGCCAGCAGCGCTCGACCCCGCGGGTCGAGCAATCAGCCCCAGCATTTT.

This clone was observed a handful of times. The chain employs TRBV28 and TRBJ1-5, with 10 bases aligning to TRBD1. Germline V gene data show CDR1 as MDHEN and CDR2 as SYDVKM. The trim removed 5 bases at V and 6 bases at J, leaving 7 bases unmatched. The CDR3 is 15 residues long. CDR3 protein: CASSNPGQGFQPQHF. CDR3 sequence (DNA): TGTGCCAGCAGTAACCCGGGACAGGGGTTTCAGCCCCAGCATTTT.

This clone was detected a few times. The chain uses TRBV10-3 and TRBJ2-7, with TRBD1 as a possible D gene (6 bases). Germline CDR1 and CDR2: ENHRY and SYGVKD. The CDR3 consists of 14 residues. V dropped 6 bases and J dropped 2 bases, with 14 bases sitting between them. Written as DNA, the CDR3 is TGTGCCATCAGCCCCCGGGACACTACCTACGAGCAGTACTTC. Amino acids: CAISPRDTTYEQYF.